Below are 12 T cell receptor beta chains sequenced from a single sample in a study of shared clonotypes between healthy human individuals (dated by TCRdb to 2020 to 2021). Library preparation employed the immunoSEQ multiplex PCR assay. Held by TCRdb, this immuneACCESS table contains in-frame sequences only and omits some clones. Under half of the omission traces to an unresolved V gene where checked; the cause of the rest is unknown. For this sample there are more than 150,000 clones; over 50% appear just once. The top ten constitute roughly a tenth of the sample. The sample taken for sequencing was memory CD4+ T cells sorted from blood. The cell subset or site label corresponds to: CD45RA-negative fraction. Source of these receptors: a man aged 25-45 years in good health.

This clone was recorded at least ten times. This chain uses TRBV2 with TRBJ1-1; D remains ambiguous. Germline CDR1 SNHLY, CDR2 FYNNEI. Trimming took 1 base from V and 4 from J, leaving 7 bases between them. CDR3 size: 13 residues. CDR3 amino acids: CASSEGPGTEAFF. CDR3 sequence (DNA): TGTGCCAGCAGTGAAGGCCCAGGCACTGAAGCTTTCTTT.

The chain links TRBV27 to TRBJ2-1; D is perhaps TRBD2 (6 bases). V lost 5 bases to trimming and J lost 4 bases, with 12 bases between them. The germline CDR1 and CDR2 sequences are MNHEY and SMNVEV (reference sequence). The length of the CDR3 is 14 residues. The CDR3 protein is CASSARLGYNEQFF. CDR3 sequence (DNA): TGTGCCAGCAGTGCGAGACTAGGTTACAATGAGCAGTTCTTC.

This clone was counted between two and nine times. The chain is built from TRBV5-6 and TRBJ1-2, with no clear D. The CDR3 loop spans 14 amino acids. The germline V and J ends were trimmed by 4 bases and 5 bases, with 15 bases remaining between them. Per the germline V gene, CDR1 is SGHDT and CDR2 is YYEEEE. The chain's CDR3 is CASSHVLPIYGYTF. The CDR3 DNA reads TGTGCCAGCAGCCACGTATTACCCATATATGGCTACACCTTC.

The chain couples TRBV6-1 to TRBJ1-2, with 7 bases fitting TRBD1. The germline V gene encodes CDR1 MNHNS and CDR2 SASEGT. The CDR3 is made up of 14 amino acids. J was trimmed by 7 bases and V by 1 base; bases with no gene match: 6. The CDR3, as DNA: TGTGCCAGCAGTGAAGTTGGGACAGCTGCTGGCTACACCTTC. Translating gives CASSEVGTAAGYTF.

V is TRBV4-3 and J is TRBJ2-2; D gene ambiguous. Trimming took 0 bases from V and 1 from J, leaving 9 bases between them. Germline CDR1 is LGHNA and CDR2 is YSLEER. The CDR3 consists of 16 residues. Written as DNA, the CDR3 is TGCGCCAGCAGCCAAGAATCCGTCAGGAACACCGGGGAGCTGTTTTTT. Translating gives CASSQESVRNTGELFF.

This clone was recorded many times. The sample holds other DNA sequences that translate to the same CDR3. V usage is TRBV18 and J usage is TRBJ2-7, with D perhaps TRBD2 (5 bases). V dropped 2 bases and J dropped 10 bases, with 15 bases sitting between them. Germline CDR1 and CDR2: KGHSH and LQKENI. This CDR3 spans 13 amino acids. Written as DNA, the CDR3 is TGTGCCAGCTCACCATCACGGGATGGGAATCAGTACTTC. Protein sequence: CASSPSRDGNQYF.

The chain joins TRBV5-6 to TRBJ2-7, with TRBD2 matching over 8 bases. This CDR3 spans 17 amino acids. Germline V gene data show CDR1 as SGHDT and CDR2 as YYEEEE. V lost 5 bases, J lost 2 bases, and 15 bases stayed unmatched. The CDR3 DNA sequence: TGTGCCAGCAGGGCGGGGGGACTACGGAAGACCACCTACGAGCAGTACTTC. Its translation: CASRAGGLRKTTYEQYF.

This CDR3 is CASSDTTGSRSTIYF. In DNA, the CDR3 is TGTGCCAGCAGTGACACGACAGGGTCTCGGAGCACCATATATTTT. The V call is TRBV25-1, the J call TRBJ1-3, with 7 bases matching TRBD1. The CDR3 has 15 amino acids. The germline V gene encodes CDR1 MGHDK and CDR2 SYGVNS. The junction had 11 bases not matched to a gene; V was cut back by 3 bases and J by 9 bases. Full variable domain (missing parts from reference TRBV25-1 and TRBJ1-3): EADIYQTPRYLVIGTGKKITLECSQTMGHDKMYWYQQDPGMELHLIHYSYGVNSTEKGDLSSESTVSRIRTEHFPLTLESARPSHTSQYLCASSDTTGSRSTIYFGEGSWLTVV.

The gene calls are TRBV14 and TRBJ2-7; D is undetermined. V was pared by 1 base and J by 2 bases, with 9 bases between. Per the germline V gene, CDR1 is SGHDN and CDR2 is FVKESK. The CDR3 runs to 14 residues. CDR3 DNA: TGTGCCAGCAGCCAAGTACAAGAGCCCTACGAGCAGTACTTC. It codes for CASSQVQEPYEQYF.

V is TRBV11-2 and J is TRBJ2-1; TRBD1 agrees at 11 bases. The CDR3 length is 15 residues. The ends lost 5 bases at V and 4 bases at J; junction bases unmatched: 4. The germline CDR1 and CDR2 sequences are SGHAT and FQNNGV. In DNA, the CDR3 is TGTGCCAGCAGCCGAGGGACAGGGGGGTACAATGAGCAGTTCTTC. Amino acid sequence: CASSRGTGGYNEQFF.

The chain carries TRBV9 and TRBJ2-7; 8 positions agree with TRBD1. The CDR3 is 15 amino acids. The V segment lost 2 bases and the J segment 6 bases; nucleotides outside the gene matches: 10. Germline CDR1 reads SGDLS; CDR2 reads YYNGEE. CDR3 amino acids: CASSVDLRGPGEQYF. As DNA, the CDR3 is TGTGCCAGCAGCGTTGACCTCAGGGGGCCGGGCGAGCAGTACTTC.

The chain carries TRBV4-3 and TRBJ2-5; tentatively, D is TRBD2 (6 bases). Germline V gene lookup returns CDR1 LGHNA and CDR2 YSLEER. The CDR3 is made up of 14 amino acids. V lost 4 bases and J lost 4, with 13 bases in between. Written as DNA, the CDR3 is TGCGCCAGCAGCCTGGGGGGTGGCGCAGAGACCCAGTACTTC. Its translation: CASSLGGGAETQYF.